These T cell receptor beta chains were read from a single sample in a study of spatial heterogeneity in lung cancer. MiXCR, applied by TCRdb to the 5' RACE reads, yields one record per CDR3 protein. The repertoire holds more than 30,000 distinct CDR3 sequences, about 5.8% seen once, with more than 9% in the top ten. The specimen was PBMCs, collected at surgery. The receptor set was obtained from a male donor with early-stage non-small cell lung cancer. The CDR3 runs from the conserved cysteine through the conserved F or W.

>TRBV5-6|TRBJ1-2
CASRWGSYGYTF
>TRBV7-9|TRBJ1-4
CASSLAMGVEKLFF
>TRBV7-3|TRBJ2-7
CASSLMGSGGEQYF
>TRBV7-9|TRBJ2-1
CASSLEGLRTGEQFF
>TRBV5-4|TRBJ2-7
CASSLVDEQYF
>TRBV6-6|TRBJ2-7
CASSYSGQGAYEQYF
>TRBV11-2|TRBJ2-2
CASSPDVGELFF
>TRBV20-1|TRBJ1-2
CSATYRDRKDYGYTF
>TRBV10-3|TRBJ2-2
CAISDVQRGALDTGELFF
>TRBV28|TRBJ2-3
CATRMGGRTDTQYF
>TRBV3-1|TRBJ1-2
CASSQAMGGYGYTF
>TRBV7-6|TRBJ1-5
CASSPRGTGFQPQHF
>TRBV5-1|TRBJ2-3
CASSLVLAGNTDTQYF
>TRBV2|TRBJ2-7
CASSEGAGEQYF
>TRBV2|TRBJ2-2
CASTRQGNTGELFF
>TRBV13|TRBJ1-1
CASSSIVGQLRGNTEAFF
>TRBV28|TRBJ1-4
CASSLTGTAATTNEKLFF
>TRBV20-1|TRBJ2-1
CSARELQRGPPPYNEQFF
>TRBV14|TRBJ2-3
CASSQDSGITDTQYF
>TRBV6-2/TRBV6-3|TRBJ2-3
CASRGLASSTDTQYF
>TRBV18|TRBJ2-3
CASSLPGTDTQYF
>TRBV6-6|TRBJ1-1
CASSYLEGAATEAFF
>TRBV10-3|TRBJ1-5
CATNRAGDSNQPQHF
>TRBV12-3/TRBV12-4|TRBJ2-7
CASSSGLAGGPYEQYF
>TRBV6-5|TRBJ2-3
CASSYSTSGGDSTDTQYF
>TRBV6-6|TRBJ1-5
CASPKRTRGEINQPQHF
>TRBV30|TRBJ2-7
CAWGFGVSSYEQYF
>TRBV10-3|TRBJ2-5
CAIKGAGETQYF
>TRBV12-3/TRBV12-4|TRBJ2-3
CASSLGDRVPDTQYF
>TRBV20-1|TRBJ1-2
CSAREGRANSYGYTF
>TRBV12-3/TRBV12-4|TRBJ1-3
CASSQTAPGNTIYF
>TRBV15|TRBJ1-2
CATSRETGGFGYTF
>TRBV28|TRBJ1-1
CASSPPDRLRNTEAFF
>TRBV12-3/TRBV12-4|TRBJ1-5
CASSFGGQRNQPQHF
>TRBV12-3/TRBV12-4|TRBJ1-2
CASSLSGQRPYGYTF
>TRBV10-3|TRBJ2-6
CAISPGGNSGANVLTF
>TRBV12-3/TRBV12-4|TRBJ2-3
CASSPDATDTQYF
>TRBV14|TRBJ2-5
CASSQDSFNYQETQYF
>TRBV12-3/TRBV12-4|TRBJ2-7
CASRLDRAVIEQYF
>TRBV7-6|TRBJ1-1
CASSLDVGQGKVEAFF
>TRBV28|TRBJ2-1
CASRTIRMDFSYNEQFF
>TRBV15|TRBJ2-1
CATSRGGTGPYNEQFF
>TRBV20-1|TRBJ2-7
CSAPGEGFGHEQYF
>TRBV4-2|TRBJ2-7
CASSQDRASGGPRSYEQYF
>TRBV28|TRBJ2-2
CASSPTDRRNTGELFF
>TRBV29-1|TRBJ2-2
CSASANLNTGELFF
>TRBV7-9|TRBJ2-3
CASSWRLAGSFTDTQYF
>TRBV3-1|TRBJ2-7
CASSHGQGAAYEQYF
>TRBV6-2/TRBV6-3|TRBJ1-1
CASSLTGGVRNREAFF
>TRBV6-1|TRBJ1-1
CASSDPGRILTPEAFF
>TRBV5-1|TRBJ2-1
CASSRSGATFNEQFF
>TRBV12-3/TRBV12-4|TRBJ2-3
CASSFFGDTQYF
>TRBV12-3/TRBV12-4|TRBJ2-3
CASRETVTDTQYF
>TRBV7-3|TRBJ1-6
CASSLTGKANSPLHF
>TRBV6-2/TRBV6-3|TRBJ1-6
CASSRWDENSPLHF
>TRBV5-1|TRBJ1-1
CASSKGSWNTEAFF
>TRBV19|TRBJ2-3
CASSTAVTFPDTQYF
>TRBV5-5|TRBJ2-7
CASSTGVPSYEQYF
>TRBV19|TRBJ1-2
CASTPSGGNGRNGYTF